Listed below are T cell receptor beta chains from one sample, sequenced in a study of T cell responses to AZD1222 COVID-19 vaccine. The table came from immunoSEQ multiplex PCR; TCRdb's copy has only in-frame clones and leaves some out. The table has 150,000 to 200,000 clones, more than 85% seen once. Here the sequenced sample was peripheral blood, taken on day 0 of AZD1222 vaccination. These receptors were collected from an adult in good health. Each CDR3 is given with its conserved first and last residue. Fields, in order: clone size, D gene, J gene, V gene, CDR3 DNA, CDR3 protein. A D gene is named only where the DNA matches it firmly. A row's size may be missing; if present it is once, few, many or a size class.

clone_size: -
d_call: -
j_call: TRBJ2-7
v_call: TRBV24-1
cdr3_nt: TGTGCCACCAGTGACGGGAGTTTTTACGAGCAGTACTTC
cdr3_aa: CATSDGSFYEQYF

clone_size: -
d_call: TRBD1
j_call: TRBJ1-1
v_call: TRBV7-3
cdr3_nt: TGTGCCAGCAGCTTAGGGACAGACGCTGAAGCTTTCTTT
cdr3_aa: CASSLGTDAEAFF

clone_size: -
d_call: -
j_call: TRBJ2-2
v_call: TRBV14
cdr3_nt: TGTGCCAGCAGCCAGAGGGACACCGGGGAGCTGTTTTTT
cdr3_aa: CASSQRDTGELFF

clone_size: -
d_call: TRBD2
j_call: TRBJ2-1
v_call: TRBV28
cdr3_nt: TGTGCCAGCAGGACTAGCATGGCCGCCTACAATGAGCAGTTCTTC
cdr3_aa: CASRTSMAAYNEQFF

clone_size: -
d_call: -
j_call: TRBJ1-3
v_call: TRBV27
cdr3_nt: TGTGCCAGCAGTCCGGCTGGACAAAAAGGAAACACCATATATTTT
cdr3_aa: CASSPAGQKGNTIYF

clone_size: -
d_call: -
j_call: TRBJ1-4
v_call: TRBV30
cdr3_nt: TGTGCCTGGAGCTCCGTGGAGGGTGAAAAACTGTTTTTT
cdr3_aa: CAWSSVEGEKLFF

clone_size: once
d_call: -
j_call: TRBJ2-7
v_call: TRBV3-1/TRBV3-2
cdr3_nt: TGTGCCAGCAGCCAAGGAAGCAGGTTATCTAGCGAGCAGTACTTC
cdr3_aa: CASSQGSRLSSEQYF

clone_size: -
d_call: TRBD2
j_call: TRBJ2-1
v_call: TRBV6-4
cdr3_nt: TGTGCCAGCAGTGTAGGACTAGCGGGAGGGATCCGGGCCTACAATGAGCAGTTCTTC
cdr3_aa: CASSVGLAGGIRAYNEQFF

clone_size: -
d_call: -
j_call: TRBJ2-1
v_call: TRBV11-3
cdr3_nt: TGTGCCAGCAGCTTAAATTCCTACAATGAGCAGTTCTTC
cdr3_aa: CASSLNSYNEQFF

clone_size: -
d_call: TRBD2
j_call: TRBJ2-2
v_call: TRBV19
cdr3_nt: TGTGCCAGTAAAAAACTAGCGGGAGTGCCCGGGGAGCTGTTTTTT
cdr3_aa: CASKKLAGVPGELFF

clone_size: few
d_call: TRBD1
j_call: TRBJ2-7
v_call: TRBV27
cdr3_nt: TGTGCCAGCAGTTCCACCGGACAGGTCGTTCAGCAGTACTTC
cdr3_aa: CASSSTGQVVQQYF

clone_size: -
d_call: -
j_call: TRBJ1-3
v_call: TRBV6-5
cdr3_nt: TGTGCCAGCAGTTACCGGGCCACCTCTGGAAACACCATATATTTT
cdr3_aa: CASSYRATSGNTIYF

clone_size: -
d_call: -
j_call: TRBJ1-3
v_call: TRBV30
cdr3_nt: TGTGCCTGGAGCCCTGGGGACAACTCTGGAAACACCATATATTTT
cdr3_aa: CAWSPGDNSGNTIYF

clone_size: -
d_call: TRBD1
j_call: TRBJ2-7
v_call: TRBV29-1
cdr3_nt: TGCAGCGTTGAAGGCAGGGGGCGGGAGCAGTACTTC
cdr3_aa: CSVEGRGREQYF

clone_size: -
d_call: TRBD1
j_call: TRBJ2-1
v_call: TRBV19
cdr3_nt: TGTGCCAGTAGTATCGGACAGGGGGCGTTGTATGAGCAGTTCTTC
cdr3_aa: CASSIGQGALYEQFF

clone_size: few
d_call: -
j_call: TRBJ1-3
v_call: TRBV28
cdr3_nt: TGTGCCAGCAGTTTATCAGGGTTAGGAAACACCATATATTTT
cdr3_aa: CASSLSGLGNTIYF

clone_size: -
d_call: TRBD2
j_call: TRBJ2-5
v_call: TRBV3-1/TRBV3-2
cdr3_nt: TGTGCCAGCAGCCCCTGGGTTCTCCTACTAGCGGAGGGAGAGACCCAGTACTTC
cdr3_aa: CASSPWVLLLAEGETQYF

clone_size: -
d_call: TRBD2
j_call: TRBJ2-1
v_call: TRBV2
cdr3_nt: TGTGCCAGCTTAAGCGGGAGGGCTGCTGAGCAGTTCTTC
cdr3_aa: CASLSGRAAEQFF

clone_size: -
d_call: -
j_call: TRBJ2-7
v_call: TRBV2
cdr3_nt: TGTGCCACCGCATCAGGGGGGGAGCAGTACTTC
cdr3_aa: CATASGGEQYF

clone_size: once
d_call: -
j_call: TRBJ2-1
v_call: TRBV5-1
cdr3_nt: TGCGCCAGCAGCGGGGACGGTAACAATGAGCAGTTCTTC
cdr3_aa: CASSGDGNNEQFF

clone_size: -
d_call: -
j_call: TRBJ2-5
v_call: TRBV15
cdr3_nt: TGTGCCACCAGCAGGCTCGAGAAGACCCAGTACTTC
cdr3_aa: CATSRLEKTQYF

clone_size: -
d_call: TRBD1
j_call: TRBJ1-4
v_call: TRBV3-1/TRBV3-2
cdr3_nt: TGTGCCAGCAGCCCCGACAGGGGGCTGGTTGAAAAACTGTTTTTT
cdr3_aa: CASSPDRGLVEKLFF

clone_size: -
d_call: -
j_call: TRBJ2-7
v_call: TRBV25-1
cdr3_nt: TGTGCCAGCAGCGATGGGCTGGGGCACTACGAGCAGTACTTC
cdr3_aa: CASSDGLGHYEQYF

clone_size: -
d_call: -
j_call: TRBJ1-2
v_call: TRBV2
cdr3_nt: TGTGCCAGCAGATCCCAGGTGGACAGCCGCTACTATGGCTACACCTTC
cdr3_aa: CASRSQVDSRYYGYTF

clone_size: -
d_call: TRBD1
j_call: TRBJ2-5
v_call: TRBV6-5
cdr3_nt: TGTGCCAGCAGTAGGACAGGGATTGAGACCCAGTACTTC
cdr3_aa: CASSRTGIETQYF

clone_size: -
d_call: TRBD1
j_call: TRBJ2-5
v_call: TRBV12-3/TRBV12-4
cdr3_nt: TGTGCCAGCATCCTGACAGGGGGAGAGACCCAGTACTTC
cdr3_aa: CASILTGGETQYF

clone_size: -
d_call: TRBD1
j_call: TRBJ2-7
v_call: TRBV28
cdr3_nt: TGTGCCAGCAGTTTCCTGACAGGGAGCTACGAGCAGTACTTC
cdr3_aa: CASSFLTGSYEQYF

clone_size: -
d_call: -
j_call: TRBJ1-1
v_call: TRBV5-4
cdr3_nt: TGTGCCAGCAGCCCCTTGGACAAGAACACTGAAGCTTTCTTT
cdr3_aa: CASSPLDKNTEAFF

clone_size: -
d_call: -
j_call: TRBJ1-1
v_call: TRBV7-9
cdr3_nt: TGTGCCAGCAGCCCTTTCCGGGGGGCTTTGAACACTGAAGCTTTCTTT
cdr3_aa: CASSPFRGALNTEAFF

clone_size: -
d_call: -
j_call: TRBJ1-2
v_call: TRBV12-3/TRBV12-4
cdr3_nt: TGTGCCAGCAGTTTTTCTGGGGGACAAGGGGCCTTC
cdr3_aa: CASSFSGGQGAF

clone_size: once
d_call: -
j_call: TRBJ1-2
v_call: TRBV7-2
cdr3_nt: TGTGCCAGCAGCTTAGGGGGACCGTCGATCTATGGCTACACCTTC
cdr3_aa: CASSLGGPSIYGYTF

clone_size: -
d_call: -
j_call: TRBJ1-5
v_call: TRBV6-5
cdr3_nt: TGTGCCAGCAGTTACGGGTCGGGCACTCAGCCCCAGCATTTT
cdr3_aa: CASSYGSGTQPQHF

clone_size: -
d_call: -
j_call: TRBJ2-2
v_call: TRBV24-1
cdr3_nt: TGTGCCACCAGTGATTATCCGGGACAGAACACCGGGGAGCTGTTTTTT
cdr3_aa: CATSDYPGQNTGELFF

clone_size: -
d_call: -
j_call: TRBJ1-5
v_call: TRBV5-1
cdr3_nt: TGCGCCAGCAGCTGGGATAGCAATCAGCCCCAGCATTTT
cdr3_aa: CASSWDSNQPQHF

clone_size: -
d_call: -
j_call: TRBJ2-1
v_call: TRBV13
cdr3_nt: TGTGCCAGCAGCCATTCGGGCGGAGAAAATGAGCAGTTCTTC
cdr3_aa: CASSHSGGENEQFF

clone_size: -
d_call: -
j_call: TRBJ2-5
v_call: TRBV28
cdr3_nt: TGTGCCAGCAGTTCTTTCAAGCAGAAGGAGACCCAGTACTTC
cdr3_aa: CASSSFKQKETQYF

clone_size: -
d_call: -
j_call: TRBJ1-3
v_call: TRBV5-6
cdr3_nt: TGTGCCAGCAGCTTGTGGGGTGCTCCCGTGCACGACCTTTTT
cdr3_aa: CASSLWGAPVHDLF

clone_size: -
d_call: TRBD1
j_call: TRBJ1-4
v_call: TRBV27
cdr3_nt: TGTGCCAGCAGTTTATCCTCGACAGGGGTTGGTCGGAAACTGTTTTTT
cdr3_aa: CASSLSSTGVGRKLFF

clone_size: once
d_call: TRBD1
j_call: TRBJ2-2
v_call: TRBV19
cdr3_nt: TGTGCCAGTAGTGACAGGGTATGGACCGGGGAGCTGTTTTTT
cdr3_aa: CASSDRVWTGELFF

clone_size: -
d_call: -
j_call: TRBJ2-6
v_call: TRBV18
cdr3_nt: TGTGCCAGCTCACTGGTTTCCGGGGCCAACGTCCTGACTTTC
cdr3_aa: CASSLVSGANVLTF

clone_size: once
d_call: -
j_call: TRBJ1-5
v_call: TRBV19
cdr3_nt: TGTGCCAGTAGTATAGGTCTAGGTGAGTGGCCCCAGCATTTT
cdr3_aa: CASSIGLGEWPQHF